This T cell receptor beta chain was identified in a study of T cell changes during pregnancy in multiple sclerosis. Here immunoSEQ multiplex PCR was the method, and the copy in TCRdb shows in-frame clones only, minus some. The profile shows about 70,000 clones, over 85% of them singletons. The clonotype originates from a female donor in good health, enrolled as a control in a pregnancy study. The source material was peripheral blood, sampled in the second trimester of pregnancy.

The CDR3 nucleotides are TGTGCCATCAGTGAAGGGGGAGGGAGTCAGCCCCAGCATTTT. Translating gives CAISEGGGSQPQHF. The rearrangement uses TRBV10-3 and TRBJ1-5, with D tentatively TRBD1 (6 bases). Deletions cut 3 bases from V and 6 bases from J, with 12 bases between. Germline V lookup: CDR1 ENHRY, CDR2 SYGVKD. The CDR3 has 14 residues.